The 22 T cell receptor beta chains given below trace back to one sample, sequenced in a study of identical twins. TCRdb ran MiXCR on the 5' RACE reads and lists one entry per CDR3 protein. Among some 500,000 distinct CDR3 sequences listed, approximately 9.6% were seen once. These same data were also listed under a study on yellow fever vaccine responses in identical twins.

The sequencing input was PBMCs. Receptors were obtained from a woman younger than 30 in good health.

This rearrangement joins TRBV15 to TRBJ2-7, with TRBD2 matching 16 bases. This CDR3 spans 19 amino acids. Germline CDR1 reads LNHNV; CDR2 reads YYDKDF (reference sequence). V was pared by 1 base and J by 2 bases, with 8 bases of the junction left unmatched. This CDR3 is CATSRVGTSGGALAYEQYF. CDR3 coding DNA: TGTGCCACCAGCAGAGTAGGGACTAGCGGGGGGGCTCTCGCCTACGAGCAGTACTTC.

This clonotype was observed at least ten times. V usage is TRBV7-9 and J usage is TRBJ2-3, with TRBD2 matching 7 bases. J lost 2 bases, V lost 8 bases, and 10 bases had no gene match. The length of the CDR3 is 15 residues. Germline CDR1 is SEHNR and CDR2 is FQNEAQ (reference sequence). The CDR3 reads CASAPGTKSTDTQYF. In DNA form, the CDR3 reads TGTGCCAGCGCCCCCGGGACTAAGTCCACAGATACGCAGTATTTT.

Only a few counts were recorded for this clonotype. The genes are TRBV11-2 and TRBJ2-1, with D unresolved. Germline-derived CDR1 and CDR2 are SGHAT and FQNNGV. The V end lost 3 bases, the J end lost 7 bases, and 13 bases lay between the germline ends. The CDR3 contains 14 residues. The CDR3: CASSLSGPGNEQFF. The DNA of the CDR3 is TGTGCCAGCAGCTTGTCCGGGCCCGGGAATGAGCAGTTCTTC. Full variable domain (rest looked up from reference TRBV11-2 and TRBJ2-1): EAGVAQSPRYKIIEKRQSVAFWCNPISGHATLYWYQQILGQGPKLLIQFQNNGVVDDSQLPKDRFSAERLKGVDSTLKIQPAKLEDSAVYLCASSLSGPGNEQFFGPGTRLTVL.

The gene calls are TRBV7-9 and TRBJ2-3; D unresolved. Germline V gene sequence: CDR1 SEHNR, CDR2 FQNEAQ (reference sequence). There are 13 residues in the CDR3. V lost 8 bases and J lost 4, with 13 bases in between. CDR3 in amino acids: CASSSLVPDTQYF. The DNA for the CDR3 is TGTGCCAGCTCCTCTCTGGTCCCAGATACGCAGTATTTT.

In its sample, this clonotype was seen many times. The chain recombines TRBV3-1 with TRBJ2-3; D remains unclear. The germline CDR1 and CDR2 sequences are LGHDT and YNNKEL (reference sequence). Trimming shortened V by 4 bases and J by 1 base, and 15 bases separated the two germline ends. This CDR3 is 16 amino acids long. The CDR3 coding sequence is TGTGCCAGCAGCCCCCCTGGGCCAATGGGCACAGATACGCAGTATTTT. Encoded protein: CASSPPGPMGTDTQYF.

This clonotype has just a few counts. The J gene is TRBJ2-2, the V gene TRBV27, with TRBD2 as a possible D gene (5 bases). CDR1 and CDR2 from the germline V gene are MNHEY and SMNVEV (reference sequence). CDR3 length: 17 residues. Trimming took 3 bases from V and 0 from J, leaving 14 bases between them. This CDR3 reads CASSFGRGRPNTGELFF. The CDR3 DNA reads TGTGCCAGCAGTTTTGGGAGAGGGCGTCCGAACACCGGGGAGCTGTTTTTT.

This chain joins TRBV4-3 and TRBJ2-5; D possibly corresponds to TRBD1 (5 bases). Looked up from germline, CDR1 is LGHNA and CDR2 is YSLEER. This CDR3 comprises 16 residues. The germline V and J ends were trimmed by 6 bases and 0 bases, with 17 bases remaining between them. CDR3 sequence (DNA): TGCGCCAGCAGGGTCGACAGAGCAAAGTACCAAGAGACCCAGTACTTC. It translates to CASRVDRAKYQETQYF.

This chain joins TRBV14 and TRBJ2-3; 8 nucleotides line up with TRBD2. The CDR3 has 16 residues. The J segment lost 6 bases and the V segment lost 3 bases, leaving 11 bases of the junction unmatched. The germline CDR1 and CDR2 sequences are SGHDN and FVKESK. The CDR3 DNA sequence: TGTGCCAGCAGCCACGGTCCGGGACTAGGGCAGGATACGCAGTATTTT. This sequence encodes CASSHGPGLGQDTQYF.

The chain couples TRBV5-1 to TRBJ2-2; 12 nucleotides agree with TRBD1. The V and J ends lost 1 base and 4 bases, in that order; junction bases with no gene match: 2. The CDR3 sequence is 16 residues long. Germline CDR1 and CDR2: SGHRS and YFSETQ. As DNA, the CDR3 is TGCGCCAGCAGCTTGACGGGACAGGGGGCCACCGGGGAGCTGTTTTTT. Encoded protein: CASSLTGQGATGELFF.

In this sample, this clonotype turned up a few times. The CDR3 protein is CSVMGERETQYF. CDR3 in DNA: TGCAGCGTTATGGGGGAACGGGAGACCCAGTACTTC. The chain joins TRBV29-1 to TRBJ2-5; D could derive from TRBD1 or TRBD2 (5 bases each). This CDR3 comprises 12 residues. The V and J ends lost 5 bases and 5 bases respectively, with 12 bases between them. CDR1 and CDR2 (germline): SQVTM, ANQGSEA.

J is TRBJ2-5 and V is TRBV12-3 or TRBV12-4; 8 bases fit TRBD2. The CDR3 has 13 residues. The ends lost 7 bases at V and 4 bases at J; junction bases unmatched: 5. CDR3 nucleotides: TGTGCCAGCACCGATAGCGGGATAGAGACCCAGTACTTC. Translated: CASTDSGIETQYF.

This clonotype has a count of ten or more. V gene TRBV7-9 combines with J gene TRBJ2-5; D call uncertain. The germline gives CDR1 SEHNR, CDR2 FQNEAQ (reference sequence). The CDR3 covers 12 residues. With 1 base removed from V and 2 bases from J, the gap between germline ends came to 2 bases. CDR3 protein: CASSLEQETQYF. The CDR3 region has the DNA TGTGCCAGCAGCTTAGAACAAGAGACCCAGTACTTC.

This clonotype occurred many times. This chain joins TRBV6-1 and TRBJ2-3, with D tentatively TRBD1 (5 bases). Germline V CDR1 and CDR2: MNHNS, SASEGT. The V gene lost 6 bases and the J gene lost 3 bases, with 13 bases spanning the gap. This CDR3 comprises 14 residues. DNA of the CDR3: TGTGCCAGCAGCAAAGGGGAAGAAACAGATACGCAGTATTTT. Translating gives CASSKGEETDTQYF.

This clonotype was observed a few times. This chain connects TRBV27 to TRBJ2-1; 8 bases agree with TRBD1. Germline V gene lookup returns CDR1 MNHEY and CDR2 SMNVEV (reference sequence). The CDR3 sequence is 18 residues long. V shed 4 bases, J shed 4 bases, and the junction held 15 bases outside the gene matches. CDR3 in amino acids: CASSSPLSGTGEYNEQFF. The DNA of the CDR3 is TGTGCCAGCAGTTCCCCCCTTTCGGGGACAGGCGAATACAATGAGCAGTTCTTC.

This clonotype has just one count. One end of the junction varies from germline; a read error may be responsible. The genes are TRBV6-5 and TRBJ2-2; 8 bases line up with TRBD2. CDR1 MNHEY and CDR2 SVGAGI come from the germline V gene. CDR3 length: 14 residues. The CDR3 nucleotides are TGTGCCAGCAGTTACCGGGGGGGCACCTGGGAGCTGTTTTTT. Amino acid sequence: CASSYRGGTWELFF.

J is TRBJ2-5 and V is TRBV13, with 7 bases aligning to TRBD1. V dropped 4 bases and J dropped 0; count of bases not matched to a gene: 8. From germline, CDR1 is PRHDT and CDR2 FYEKMQ (reference sequence). CDR3 length: 16 residues. This CDR3 reads CASSSQGRGNQETQYF. The CDR3 nucleotides are TGTGCCAGCAGCTCTCAGGGCAGGGGGAACCAAGAGACCCAGTACTTC.

This clonotype was seen a handful of times. This chain uses TRBV6-5 with TRBJ1-2; the D gene is possibly TRBD1 (6 bases). The CDR3 loop spans 16 amino acids. Germline V gene lookup returns CDR1 MNHEY and CDR2 SVGAGI. With 4 bases removed from V and 1 base from J, the gap between germline ends came to 16 bases. The chain's CDR3 is CASSSETGYDNYGYTF. DNA for the CDR3: TGTGCCAGCAGTTCGGAGACAGGTTATGATAACTATGGCTACACCTTC.

Worth noting for this clonotype: This could be a read error, since a much larger clone is one nucleotide away. This chain joins TRBV12-3 or TRBV12-4 and TRBJ2-7, with 8 bases that match TRBD2. The CDR3 loop spans 15 amino acids. The CDR3 loop reads CASSLGSGGSYEQHF. DNA of the CDR3: TGTGCCAGCAGTTTGGGGAGCGGGGGCTCCTACGAGCAGCACTTC.

The chain joins TRBV20-1 to TRBJ2-7, with a tentative D call TRBD1 (7 bases). Germline-derived CDR1 and CDR2 are DFQATT and SNEGSKA (reference sequence). Trimming stripped 0 bases from V and 2 bases from J, with 17 bases between. This CDR3 comprises 16 residues. Here the CDR3 reads CSAREEGAWLTYEQYF. CDR3 sequence (DNA): TGCAGTGCTAGAGAGGAGGGGGCATGGTTGACCTACGAGCAGTACTTC.

In this sample, this clonotype turned up a few times. The gene calls are TRBV29-1 and TRBJ2-7; possible D gene TRBD1, 6 bases. The CDR3 is 12 residues long. The ends were cut back, 5 bases at V and 4 bases at J, with 12 bases in the middle. Germline values: CDR1 SQVTM, CDR2 ANQGSEA. This CDR3 reads CSVSRTEYEQYF. The CDR3 bases are TGCAGCGTTTCCCGGACAGAATACGAGCAGTACTTC.

The sample holds many counts of this clonotype. The rearrangement links TRBV5-6 to TRBJ1-2; D possibly corresponds to TRBD1 (5 bases). Germline V gene data show CDR1 as SGHDT and CDR2 as YYEEEE. This CDR3 has 16 residues. V lost 6 bases and J 0 bases, leaving 18 bases between the germline ends. The DNA for the CDR3 is TGTGCCAGCACCCTGAGGAGACAGCGAACTAACTATGGCTACACCTTC. Protein: CASTLRRQRTNYGYTF. The complete variable domain, with remaining parts taken from reference TRBV5-6 and TRBJ1-2, reads DAGVTQSPTHLIKTRGQQVTLRCSPKSGHDTVSWYQQALGQGPQFIFQYYEEEERQRGNFPDRFSGHQFPNYSSELNVNALLLGDSALYLCASTLRRQRTNYGYTFGSGTRLTVV.

CDR3 DNA sequence: TGCAGTCCCCCCGAGGACAGGGGTTCTTTCTTT. Residues: CSPPEDRGSFF. V usage is TRBV20-1 and J usage is TRBJ1-1; 9 positions agree with TRBD1. V lost 8 bases and J lost 12; bases outside the gene matches: 10. The CDR3 totals 11 residues. Germline V lookup: CDR1 DFQATT, CDR2 SNEGSKA (reference sequence).